These 14 T cell receptor beta chains originate from one sample sequenced in a study of naive and memory T cell subsets (dated by TCRdb to the late 2010s). The sample's treatment or condition label, in plain terms: skin biopsy from PPD injection site in Mantoux-positive individual. The study reported a robust and sensitive protocol to amplify, sequence and analyze TCRs, based on 3' ligation of a UMI-containing oligonucleotide to TCR cDNA. Library preparation was by UMI-ligation and nested PCR. The reads were generated on an Illumina MiSeq. The ligated cDNA was amplified in four rounds of PCR with nested alpha and beta constant region primers together with the SP2 primer. The public sequencing data were trimmed at Q25 with fastp and processed into clonotypes with MiXCR by TCRdb, which kept only in-frame beta chains. Under each unique CDR3 protein, matching rows form one entry showing the most common genes and DNA. Recorded for this sample are tens of thousands of distinct CDR3 sequences; about 11% of them occurred a single time. The top ten clonotypes cover roughly 3.6% of the sample.

This material consisted of skin, taken from a tuberculin skin test site. These TCRs come from an adult in good health.

The sample holds many counts of this clonotype. The chain uses TRBV20-1 and TRBJ2-3, with 8 bases that match TRBD2. The CDR3 sequence is 17 residues long. Germline V CDR1 and CDR2: DFQATT, SNEGSKA (reference sequence). V lost 3 bases to trimming and J lost 7 bases; unmatched junction nucleotides: 18. The CDR3: CSARAAARDSGENTQYF. CDR3 in DNA: TGCAGTGCTAGGGCCGCTGCTCGTGATAGCGGGGAGAATACGCAGTATTTT.

This clonotype showed up many times. The chain recombines TRBV6-2 or TRBV6-3 with TRBJ2-2, with 8 bases that match TRBD2. Germline CDR1 and CDR2: MNHEY and SVGEGT. The CDR3 spans 15 residues. V gave up 6 bases and J gave up 1 base; unmatched junction bases: 4. CDR3 sequence (DNA): TGTGCCAGCAGGAAGACTAGCGTGAACACCGGGGAGCTGTTTTTT. Its protein product is CASRKTSVNTGELFF.

In its sample, this clonotype was seen a few times. The V call is TRBV5-1, the J call TRBJ2-5; 11 bases match TRBD2. With 4 bases clipped from V and 2 bases from J, the junction kept 7 bases outside the gene matches. This CDR3 has 16 amino acids. CDR1 SGHRS and CDR2 YFSETQ come from the germline V gene. The CDR3: CASSLMTSGEQETQYF. The CDR3 DNA is TGCGCCAGCAGCCTAATGACTAGCGGGGAACAAGAGACCCAGTACTTC. Supplemented by reference TRBV5-1 and TRBJ2-5, the full variable domain reads KAGVTQTPRYLIKTRGQQVTLSCSPISGHRSVSWYQQTPGQGLQFLFEYFSETQRNKGNFPGRFSGRQFSNSRSEMNVSTLELGDSALYLCASSLMTSGEQETQYFGPGTRLLVL.

The chain employs TRBV30 and TRBJ1-6, with unresolved D. This CDR3 spans 14 amino acids. CDR1 is GTSNPN and CDR2 is SVGIG in the germline V gene (reference sequence). Trimming took 0 bases from V and 10 from J, leaving 13 bases between them. CDR3 amino acids: CAWSVLGKDSPLHF. The CDR3 nucleotides are TGTGCCTGGAGTGTACTCGGGAAGGACTCACCCCTCCACTTT.

This clonotype was recorded at least ten times. The rearrangement joins TRBV28 to TRBJ2-3, with D unresolved. The germline CDR1 and CDR2 sequences are MDHEN and SYDVKM. This CDR3 comprises 12 residues. Trimming cost V 5 bases and J 4 bases, with 7 bases left between them. In DNA form, the CDR3 reads TGTGCCAGCAGTGGGGTGGCAGATACGCAGTATTTT. It translates to CASSGVADTQYF.

Many counts were recorded for this clonotype. The rearrangement joins TRBV7-9 to TRBJ2-3, with 7 bases matching TRBD2. Germline-derived CDR1 and CDR2 are SEHNR and FQNEAQ (reference sequence). After removal of 5 bases from V and 0 bases from J, the junction contained 5 bases not matched to a gene. The CDR3 has 15 amino acids. The CDR3 is CASSQLATSTDTQYF. CDR3 DNA sequence: TGTGCCAGCAGCCAACTAGCGACTAGCACAGATACGCAGTATTTT. Full variable domain (outside the CDR3, taken from reference TRBV7-9 and TRBJ2-3): DTGVSQNPRHKITKRGQNVTFRCDPISEHNRLYWYRQTLGQGPEFLTYFQNEAQLEKSRLLSDRFSAERPKGSFSTLEIQRTEQGDSAMYLCASSQLATSTDTQYFGPGTRLTVL.

At least ten counts were recorded for this clonotype. The chain recombines TRBV7-9 with TRBJ1-2; no reliable D call. This CDR3 spans 17 amino acids. Germline V CDR1 and CDR2: SEHNR, FQNEAQ (reference sequence). Trimming removed 4 bases at V and 0 bases at J, with 18 bases between. The CDR3 loop is CASSSLTRRRPNYGYTF. The DNA of the CDR3 is TGTGCCAGCAGCTCTCTTACGCGGAGGAGACCTAACTATGGCTACACCTTC.

This clonotype turned up a few times. V and J are TRBV2 and TRBJ1-5; the D is unclear. Trimming took off 4 bases at V and 5 bases at J, with 9 bases between the two ends. Germline V gene lookup returns CDR1 SNHLY and CDR2 FYNNEI. The CDR3 spans 13 residues. CDR3 sequence: CASSVFEDQPQHF. The CDR3 nucleotides read TGTGCCAGCAGTGTCTTCGAGGATCAGCCCCAGCATTTT. The full variable domain, completed using reference TRBV2 and TRBJ1-5, is EPEVTQTPSHQVTQMGQEVILRCVPISNHLYFYWYRQILGQKVEFLVSFYNNEISEKSEIFDDQFSVERPDGSNFTLKIRSTKLEDSAMYFCASSVFEDQPQHFGDGTRLSIL.

In its sample, this clonotype was seen a few times. V usage is TRBV18 and J usage is TRBJ1-2; D is possibly TRBD1 (5 bases). CDR3 length: 16 residues. CDR1 is KGHSH and CDR2 is LQKENI in the germline V gene. V gave up 3 bases and J gave up 7 bases, with 21 bases separating them. This chain's CDR3 is CASSPRRRSGVRGYTF. The CDR3 DNA reads as TGTGCCAGCTCACCGAGACGGCGTTCGGGGGTTCGTGGCTACACCTTC. Full variable domain (missing parts from reference TRBV18 and TRBJ1-2): NAGVMQNPRHLVRRRGQEARLRCSPMKGHSHVYWYRQLPEEGLKFMVYLQKENIIDESGMPKERFSAEFPKEGPSILRIQQVVRGDSAAYFCASSPRRRSGVRGYTFGSGTRLTVV.

The rearrangement joins TRBV6-1 to TRBJ2-3; D is possibly TRBD1 (7 bases). The CDR3 has 16 residues. The V gene lost 2 bases and the J gene lost 0 bases, with 12 bases spanning the gap. CDR1 and CDR2 (germline): MNHNS, SASEGT. The CDR3 is CASSELEGASTDTQYF. The CDR3 bases are TGTGCCAGCAGTGAATTGGAGGGGGCTAGCACAGATACGCAGTATTTT.

The rearrangement uses TRBV27 and TRBJ2-3; 11 nucleotides line up with TRBD1. The CDR3 totals 15 residues. V lost 5 bases to trimming and J lost 4 bases; unmatched junction nucleotides: 5. Germline CDR1 reads MNHEY; CDR2 reads SMNVEV (reference sequence). The CDR3 DNA reads as TGTGCCAGCAGTCCCCGGGACAGGGGGGCAGATACGCAGTATTTT. It encodes CASSPRDRGADTQYF.

This clonotype showed up many times. The chain is built from TRBV7-6 and TRBJ2-7; 10 nucleotides agree with TRBD1. Germline V gene data show CDR1 as SGHVS and CDR2 as FNYEAQ. With V trimmed by 3 bases and J by 4 bases, 6 bases remained unmatched. CDR3 length: 15 amino acids. CDR3 loop: CASSLTTGGEYEQYF. CDR3 in DNA: TGTGCCAGCAGCTTGACGACAGGGGGCGAGTACGAGCAGTACTTC.

This clonotype was seen more than once but under ten times. This CDR3 reads CASSTPFEKLFF. CDR3 DNA: TGTGCCAGCAGCACCCCGTTTGAAAAACTGTTTTTT. The chain couples TRBV7-2 to TRBJ1-4, with no clear D. Looked up from germline, CDR1 is SGHTA and CDR2 is FQGNSA. Trimming shortened V by 5 bases and J by 7 bases, and 8 bases separated the two germline ends. The CDR3 covers 12 residues.

This clonotype was observed a handful of times. The chain joins TRBV6-5 to TRBJ1-3; D is uncertain. Per germline, CDR1 MNHEY and CDR2 SVGAGI. The germline V and J ends were trimmed by 0 bases and 0 bases, with 12 bases remaining between them. The CDR3 spans 17 residues. For the CDR3, the DNA is TGTGCCAGCAGTTACTCGGGCAGACTTGGCTCTGGAAACACCATATATTTT. Protein product: CASSYSGRLGSGNTIYF.